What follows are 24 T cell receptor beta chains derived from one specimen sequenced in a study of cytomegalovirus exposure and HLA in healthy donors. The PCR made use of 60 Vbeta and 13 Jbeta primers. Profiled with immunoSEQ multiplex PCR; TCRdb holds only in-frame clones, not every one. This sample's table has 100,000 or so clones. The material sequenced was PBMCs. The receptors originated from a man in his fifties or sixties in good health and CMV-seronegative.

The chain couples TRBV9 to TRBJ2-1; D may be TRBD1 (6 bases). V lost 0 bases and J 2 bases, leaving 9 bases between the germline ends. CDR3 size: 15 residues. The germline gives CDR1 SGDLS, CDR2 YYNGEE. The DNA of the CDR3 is TGTGCCAGCAGCGTAGAGGCAGGGGCCTACAATGAGCAGTTCTTC. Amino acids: CASSVEAGAYNEQFF. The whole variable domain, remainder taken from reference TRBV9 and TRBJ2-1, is DSGVTQTPKHLITATGQRVTLRCSPRSGDLSVYWYQQSLDQGLQFLIQYYNGEERAKGNILERFSAQQFPDLHSELNLSSLELGDSALYFCASSVEAGAYNEQFFGPGTRLTVL.

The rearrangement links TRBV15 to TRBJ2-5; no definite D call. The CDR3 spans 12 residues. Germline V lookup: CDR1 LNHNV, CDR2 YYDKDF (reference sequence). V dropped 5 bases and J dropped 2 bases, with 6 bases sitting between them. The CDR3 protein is CATSSRQETQYF. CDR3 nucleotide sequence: TGTGCCACCAGCTCCAGGCAAGAGACCCAGTACTTC.

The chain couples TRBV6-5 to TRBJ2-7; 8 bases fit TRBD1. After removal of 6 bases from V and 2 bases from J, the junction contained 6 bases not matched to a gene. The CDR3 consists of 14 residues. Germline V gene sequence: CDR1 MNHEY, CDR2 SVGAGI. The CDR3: CASRKDRVAYEQYF. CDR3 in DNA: TGTGCCAGCAGGAAGGACAGGGTAGCCTACGAGCAGTACTTC.

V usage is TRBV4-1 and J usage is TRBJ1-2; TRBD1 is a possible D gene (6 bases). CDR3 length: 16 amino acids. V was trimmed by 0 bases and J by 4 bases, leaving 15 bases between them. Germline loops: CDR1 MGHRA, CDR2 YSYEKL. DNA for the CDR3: TGCGCCAGCAGCCAAGAAGTCATGCTGGGGGCCTATGGCTACACCTTC. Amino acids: CASSQEVMLGAYGYTF.

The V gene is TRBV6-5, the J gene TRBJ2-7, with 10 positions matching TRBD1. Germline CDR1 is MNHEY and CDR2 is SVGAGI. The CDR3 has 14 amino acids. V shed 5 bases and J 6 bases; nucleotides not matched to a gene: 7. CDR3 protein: CASSPLGQGPEQYF. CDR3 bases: TGTGCCAGCAGTCCACTGGGACAGGGGCCCGAGCAGTACTTC.

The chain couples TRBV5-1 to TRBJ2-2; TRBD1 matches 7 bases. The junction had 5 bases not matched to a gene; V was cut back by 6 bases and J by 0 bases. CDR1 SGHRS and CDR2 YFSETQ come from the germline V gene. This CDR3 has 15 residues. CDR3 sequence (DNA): TGCGCCAGCACCCAACAGGGGACGAACACCGGGGAGCTGTTTTTT. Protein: CASTQQGTNTGELFF.

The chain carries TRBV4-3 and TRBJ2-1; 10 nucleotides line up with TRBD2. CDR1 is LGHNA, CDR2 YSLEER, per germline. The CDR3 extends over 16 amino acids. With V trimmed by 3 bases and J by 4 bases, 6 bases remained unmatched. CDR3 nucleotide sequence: TGCGCCAGCAGCCACCTCCTAGCGGGGGTTTACAATGAGCAGTTCTTC. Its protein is CASSHLLAGVYNEQFF.

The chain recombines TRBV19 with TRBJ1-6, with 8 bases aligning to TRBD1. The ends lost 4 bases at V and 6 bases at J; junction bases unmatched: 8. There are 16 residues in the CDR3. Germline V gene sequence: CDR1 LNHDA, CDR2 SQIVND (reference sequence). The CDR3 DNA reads TGTGCCAGTAGTAGGGCCGGACAGGGAACTAATTCACCCCTCCACTTT. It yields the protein CASSRAGQGTNSPLHF. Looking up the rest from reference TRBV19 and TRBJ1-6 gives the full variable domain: DGGITQSPKYLFRKEGQNVTLSCEQNLNHDAMYWYRQDPGQGLRLIYYSQIVNDFQKGDIAEGYSVSREKKESFPLTVTSAQKNPTAFYLCASSRAGQGTNSPLHFGNGTRLTVT.

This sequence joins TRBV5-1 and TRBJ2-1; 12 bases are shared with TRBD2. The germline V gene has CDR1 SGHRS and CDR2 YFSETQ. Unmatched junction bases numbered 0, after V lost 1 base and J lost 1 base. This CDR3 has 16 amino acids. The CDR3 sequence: CASSLTSGRSYNEQFF. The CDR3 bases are TGCGCCAGCAGCTTGACTAGCGGGAGGTCCTACAATGAGCAGTTCTTC.

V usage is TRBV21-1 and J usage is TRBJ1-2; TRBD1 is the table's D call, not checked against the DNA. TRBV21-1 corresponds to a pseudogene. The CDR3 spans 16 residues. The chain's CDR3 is CASSIKNSRIFYGYTF. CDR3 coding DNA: TGTGCCAGCAGCATCAAAAACAGCCGAATATTTTATGGCTACACCTTC.

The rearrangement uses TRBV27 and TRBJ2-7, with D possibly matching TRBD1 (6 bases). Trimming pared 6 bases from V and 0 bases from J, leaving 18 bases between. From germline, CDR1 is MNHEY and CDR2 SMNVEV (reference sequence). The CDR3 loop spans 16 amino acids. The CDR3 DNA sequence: TGTGCCAGCAGCCCACACCCCGGACAGATCTCCTACGAGCAGTACTTC. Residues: CASSPHPGQISYEQYF.

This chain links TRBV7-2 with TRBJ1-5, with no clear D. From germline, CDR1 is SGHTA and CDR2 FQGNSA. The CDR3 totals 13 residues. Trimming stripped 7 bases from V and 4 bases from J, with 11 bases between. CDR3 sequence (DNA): TGTGCCAGCACCCGGTCCTCGAATCAGCCCCAGCATTTT. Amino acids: CASTRSSNQPQHF.

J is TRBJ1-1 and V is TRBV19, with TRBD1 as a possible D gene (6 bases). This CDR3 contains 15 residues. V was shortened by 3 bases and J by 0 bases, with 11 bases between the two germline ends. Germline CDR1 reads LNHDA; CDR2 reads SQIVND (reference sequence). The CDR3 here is CASSIRGYMNTEAFF. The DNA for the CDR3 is TGTGCCAGTAGTATCAGGGGATACATGAACACTGAAGCTTTCTTT.

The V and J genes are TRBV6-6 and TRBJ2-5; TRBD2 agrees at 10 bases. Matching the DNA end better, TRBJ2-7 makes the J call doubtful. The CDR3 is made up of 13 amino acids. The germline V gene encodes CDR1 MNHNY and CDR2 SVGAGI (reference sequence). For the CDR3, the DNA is TGTGCCAGCATAGGGACTAGCGCGGACGAGCAGTACTTC. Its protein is CASIGTSADEQYF.

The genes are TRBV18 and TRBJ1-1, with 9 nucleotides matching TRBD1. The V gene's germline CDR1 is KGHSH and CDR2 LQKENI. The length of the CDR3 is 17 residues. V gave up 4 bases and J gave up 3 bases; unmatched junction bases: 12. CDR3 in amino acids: CASSLLPGQGPDTEAFF. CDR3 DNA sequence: TGTGCCAGCTCACTACTCCCGGGACAGGGACCCGACACTGAAGCTTTCTTT.

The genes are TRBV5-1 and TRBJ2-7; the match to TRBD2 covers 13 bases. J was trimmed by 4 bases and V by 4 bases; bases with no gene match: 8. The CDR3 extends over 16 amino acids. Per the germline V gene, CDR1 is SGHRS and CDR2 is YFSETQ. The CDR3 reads CASSRGGLAGIYEQYF. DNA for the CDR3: TGCGCCAGCAGCAGGGGGGGACTAGCGGGAATATACGAGCAGTACTTC.

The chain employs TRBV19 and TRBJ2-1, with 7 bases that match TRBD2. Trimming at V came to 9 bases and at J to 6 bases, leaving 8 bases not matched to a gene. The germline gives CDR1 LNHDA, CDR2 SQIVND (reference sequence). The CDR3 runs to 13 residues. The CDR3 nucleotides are TGTGCCAGCAAGCGCGGGAGTCGCAATGAGCAGTTCTTC. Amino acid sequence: CASKRGSRNEQFF.

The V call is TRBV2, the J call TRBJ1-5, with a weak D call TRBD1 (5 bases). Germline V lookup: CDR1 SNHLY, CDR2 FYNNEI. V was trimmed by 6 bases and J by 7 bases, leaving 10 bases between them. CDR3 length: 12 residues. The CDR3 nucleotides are TGTGCCAGCAGCTACACAGGACAGCCCCAGCATTTT. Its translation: CASSYTGQPQHF. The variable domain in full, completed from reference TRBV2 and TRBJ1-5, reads EPEVTQTPSHQVTQMGQEVILRCVPISNHLYFYWYRQILGQKVEFLVSFYNNEISEKSEIFDDQFSVERPDGSNFTLKIRSTKLEDSAMYFCASSYTGQPQHFGDGTRLSIL.

CDR3 in amino acids: CASSHTAGTASYNEQFF. For the CDR3, the DNA is TGTGCCAGCTCACATACCGCCGGGACAGCCTCCTACAATGAGCAGTTCTTC. The chain has TRBV18 and TRBJ2-1; TRBD1 aligns across 7 bases. The V gene end was trimmed by 4 bases and the J gene end by 0 bases; junction bases not matched to a gene: 9. Per the germline V gene, CDR1 is KGHSH and CDR2 is LQKENI. The CDR3 runs 17 residues.

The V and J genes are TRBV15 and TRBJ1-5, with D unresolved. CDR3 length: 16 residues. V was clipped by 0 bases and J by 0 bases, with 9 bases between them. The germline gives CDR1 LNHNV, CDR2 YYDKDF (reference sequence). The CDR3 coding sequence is TGTGCCACCAGCAGAGATTTCACAAATAGCAATCAGCCCCAGCATTTT. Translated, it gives CATSRDFTNSNQPQHF.

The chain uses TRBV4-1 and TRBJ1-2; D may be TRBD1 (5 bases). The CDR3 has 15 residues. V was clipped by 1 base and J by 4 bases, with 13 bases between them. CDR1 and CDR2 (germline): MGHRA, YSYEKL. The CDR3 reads CASSQAPGSGYGYTF. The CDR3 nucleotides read TGCGCCAGCAGCCAAGCCCCAGGGTCCGGCTATGGCTACACCTTC.

In DNA form, the CDR3 reads TGTGCCAGCAGTTTTCATGTAGGGGACAGTGGCAATCAGCCCCAGCATTTT. It yields the protein CASSFHVGDSGNQPQHF. This rearrangement joins TRBV27 to TRBJ1-5, with 7 bases fitting TRBD1. From germline, CDR1 is MNHEY and CDR2 SMNVEV (reference sequence). The CDR3 length is 17 residues. Germline trimming cut 3 bases from V and 2 bases from J; bases unmatched to any gene: 10.

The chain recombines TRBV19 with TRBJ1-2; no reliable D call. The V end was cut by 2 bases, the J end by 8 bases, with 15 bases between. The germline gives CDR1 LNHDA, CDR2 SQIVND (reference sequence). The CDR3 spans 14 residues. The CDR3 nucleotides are TGTGCCAGTAGTATATTGGGCCTCACCAGGGGCTACACCTTC. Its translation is CASSILGLTRGYTF.

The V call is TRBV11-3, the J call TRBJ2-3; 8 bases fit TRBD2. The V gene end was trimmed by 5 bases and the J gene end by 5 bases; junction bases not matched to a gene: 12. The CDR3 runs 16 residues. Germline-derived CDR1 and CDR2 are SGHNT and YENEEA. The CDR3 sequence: CASSPGGAGGGDTQYF. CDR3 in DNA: TGTGCCAGCAGCCCCGGAGGGGCGGGAGGAGGAGATACGCAGTATTTT.